The entry that follows covers one T cell receptor (beta chain) sequence. The V and J ends lost 4 bases and 5 bases respectively, with 17 bases between them. Germline lookup yields CDR1 LGHDT and CDR2 YNNKEL (reference sequence). This CDR3 region has 15 residues. This sample is part of a study of blood T cell repertoires in COVID-19. Sequenced by immunoSEQ multiplex PCR; TCRdb stores in-frame clones only, minus some. The sample yields approximately 270,000 clones, under 90% seen once. The specimen sequenced was PBMCs or T cells enriched from blood (not recorded which). The source is a woman aged 60-75 years who had recovered from COVID-19. The V gene is TRBV3-1 (or the pseudogene TRBV3-2), the J gene TRBJ1-2; a possible D gene is TRBD1 (6 bases). CDR3 in DNA: TGTGCCAGCAGCCGACTTAGTAGCCAGGGGTATGGCTACACCTTC. The encoded protein is CASSRLSSQGYGYTF.